This T cell receptor (beta chain) was sequenced for a study of blood T cell repertoires in COVID-19. Study as a whole: The United States, Italy and Spain provided the acute and convalescent COVID-19 samples.

Germline V gives CDR1 SGHTA, CDR2 FQGNSA. This CDR3 region has 17 residues. Worth noting for this clone: The junction departs from germline at one end; a sequencing error may be responsible.

Per the study methods: Nucleated cell number was recorded as an estimate derived from reference gene primer amplification. Libraries were prepared by immunoSEQ multiplex PCR; TCRdb keeps only in-frame clonotypes and omits some of them. The DNA gave D and trimming, while V, J and clone size come from that table. The table shows roughly 130,000 clones, with 79% occurring only once. V gene TRBV7-2 combines with J gene TRBJ2-1, with TRBD2 matching over 8 bases. This TCR came from a man aged 55 to 69 with acute or convalescent COVID-19. Material: peripheral blood. The CDR3 is CASSLAGGRISHNEQFF. CDR3 in DNA: TGTGCCAGCAGCTTAGCGGGCGGGAGGATCTCCCACAATGAGCAGTTCTTC.